A single sample is the source of the 24 T cell receptor beta chains below, sequenced in a study of blood T cell repertoires in COVID-19. TCRdb keeps only in-frame clones here, not all; method: immunoSEQ multiplex PCR. The sample shows 250,000 to 350,000 clones, about 90% of them seen only once. The sample consisted of peripheral blood. The receptors originated from a young woman with COVID-19, enrolled during active disease.

The rearrangement links TRBV14 to TRBJ1-2, with TRBD1 matching 8 bases. This CDR3 comprises 15 residues. CDR1 is SGHDN, CDR2 FVKESK, per germline. With 1 base clipped from V and 4 bases from J, the junction kept 5 bases outside the gene matches. The CDR3 sequence: CASSQGTGGSYGYTF. CDR3 nucleotide sequence: TGTGCCAGCAGCCAAGGAACAGGGGGTAGCTATGGCTACACCTTC. The full variable domain, its missing parts supplied by reference TRBV14 and TRBJ1-2, is EAGVTQFPSHSVIEKGQTVTLRCDPISGHDNLYWYRRVMGKEIKFLLHFVKESKQDESGMPNNRFLAERTGGTYSTLKVQPAELEDSGVYFCASSQGTGGSYGYTFGSGTRLTVV.

This chain links TRBV29-1 with TRBJ1-4; 9 bases align to TRBD1. The junction had 8 bases not matched to a gene; V was cut back by 4 bases and J by 8 bases. The CDR3 consists of 14 residues. CDR1 SQVTM and CDR2 ANQGSEA come from the germline V gene. CDR3 residues: CSVAWTGAREKLFF. CDR3 sequence (DNA): TGCAGCGTTGCTTGGACAGGGGCGCGGGAAAAACTGTTTTTT.

The rearrangement uses TRBV30 and TRBJ1-4, with D perhaps matching TRBD1 (5 bases). Deletions cut 3 bases from V and 6 bases from J, with 11 bases between. The germline CDR1 and CDR2 sequences are GTSNPN and SVGIG (reference sequence). This CDR3 has 13 amino acids. CDR3 residues: CAWSGRGHEKLFF. The CDR3 DNA reads as TGTGCCTGGAGCGGGAGGGGACATGAAAAACTGTTTTTT.

This clone appeared once. Written as DNA, the CDR3 is TGCGCCAGCAGCCAAGAAGCCGGCACAGTCAATGAAAAACTGTTTTTT. This encodes CASSQEAGTVNEKLFF. This chain links TRBV4-1 with TRBJ1-4; D not resolved. The CDR3 loop spans 16 amino acids. V was cut by 0 bases and J by 5 bases, with 13 bases left in between. Germline CDR1 reads MGHRA; CDR2 reads YSYEKL.

For the CDR3, the DNA is TGCGCCAGCAGCCAAGGGGAGCGACAGGCGAGAGAGACCCAGTACTTC. Its protein product is CASSQGERQARETQYF. This chain connects TRBV4-1 to TRBJ2-5; perhaps TRBD1 as D (6 bases). Germline assignment: CDR1 MGHRA and CDR2 YSYEKL. V lost 1 base, J lost 4 bases, and 16 bases lay in between. This CDR3 region has 16 residues.

The rearrangement links TRBV6-5 to TRBJ1-3; no clear D. The germline CDR1 and CDR2 sequences are MNHEY and SVGAGI. Trimming took 6 bases from V and 2 from J, leaving 8 bases between them. The CDR3 has 13 residues. Written as DNA, the CDR3 is TGTGCCAGCAGACAGTCCCCTGGAAACACCATATATTTT. Translated: CASRQSPGNTIYF.

The chain joins TRBV28 to TRBJ1-2; D remains unclear. In germline, CDR1 is MDHEN, CDR2 SYDVKM. The germline V and J ends were trimmed by 3 bases and 4 bases, with 9 bases remaining between them. The CDR3 contains 13 residues. The CDR3 coding sequence is TGTGCCAGCAGTTTGAGGCAGCTCTATGGCTACACCTTC. Protein sequence: CASSLRQLYGYTF.

The V and J genes are TRBV19 and TRBJ2-1; TRBD2 aligns across 7 bases. Germline V CDR1 and CDR2: LNHDA, SQIVND (reference sequence). This CDR3 has 11 residues. V shed 5 bases, J shed 12 bases, and the junction held 4 bases outside the gene matches. CDR3 loop: CASSEREWQFF. Here the CDR3 DNA reads TGTGCCAGTAGTGAGCGGGAATGGCAGTTCTTC.

The rearrangement links TRBV5-1 to TRBJ1-1; 11 nucleotides agree with TRBD1. The V and J ends lost 5 bases and 6 bases, in that order; junction bases with no gene match: 3. The CDR3 is 13 amino acids. Germline V gives CDR1 SGHRS, CDR2 YFSETQ. CDR3 sequence (DNA): TGCGCCAGCAGGGGGACAGGGGGTCCTGAAGCTTTCTTT. This encodes CASRGTGGPEAFF.

This clone was picked up a small number of times. The same CDR3 can be traced to other DNA sequences in this sample. This sequence joins TRBV6-5 and TRBJ1-2; 10 bases agree with TRBD1. There are 13 residues in the CDR3. Germline CDR1 reads MNHEY; CDR2 reads SVGAGI. Germline trimming cut 6 bases from V and 5 bases from J; bases unmatched to any gene: 3. As DNA, the CDR3 is TGTGCCAGCAGGGACAGGGGGTTTTATGGCTACACCTTC. Its protein product is CASRDRGFYGYTF.

This clone was counted once. The chain is built from TRBV25-1 and TRBJ1-1; D is unresolved. Germline CDR1 is MGHDK and CDR2 is SYGVNS. The CDR3 runs to 12 residues. Trimming removed 7 bases at V and 6 bases at J, with 12 bases between. For the CDR3, the DNA is TGTGCCAGCAACCGACAAGGATCTGAAGCTTTCTTT. As protein: CASNRQGSEAFF.

The chain is built from TRBV2 and TRBJ1-1, with TRBD1 matching over 10 bases. Looked up from germline, CDR1 is SNHLY and CDR2 is FYNNEI. V shed 6 bases, J shed 5 bases, and the junction held 9 bases outside the gene matches. This CDR3 has 15 amino acids. The CDR3 DNA is TGTGCCAGCAGCCCTCGGAGGACAGGGGGGACTGAAGCTTTCTTT. Translated: CASSPRRTGGTEAFF.

V is TRBV7-3 and J is TRBJ2-1; perhaps TRBD2 as D (6 bases). This CDR3 region has 16 residues. The germline V and J ends were trimmed by 1 base and 8 bases, with 18 bases remaining between them. Germline CDR1 reads SGHTA; CDR2 reads FQGTGA. The CDR3 here is CASSLSRDPGGDEQFF. The CDR3 DNA reads as TGTGCCAGCAGCTTAAGCCGGGACCCCGGAGGGGATGAGCAGTTCTTC.

This sequence joins TRBV19 and TRBJ2-5, with TRBD2 as a possible D gene (6 bases). This CDR3 has 14 amino acids. V dropped 5 bases and J dropped 5 bases, with 15 bases sitting between them. The germline CDR1 and CDR2 sequences are LNHDA and SQIVND (reference sequence). The CDR3 nucleotides read TGTGCCAGTAGTCCTCGGGGGTTCTCGGAGACCCAGTACTTC. Protein sequence: CASSPRGFSETQYF.

The V and J genes are TRBV19 and TRBJ1-2; a weak D match, TRBD1 (6 bases). The CDR3 loop spans 15 amino acids. The V and J ends lost 3 bases and 4 bases respectively, with 15 bases between them. The V gene's germline CDR1 is LNHDA and CDR2 SQIVND (reference sequence). The CDR3 nucleotides are TGTGCCAGTAGTATTTCAAACAGGGTTGCCTATGGCTACACCTTC. This codes for CASSISNRVAYGYTF.

The chain couples TRBV19 to TRBJ1-2, with D tentatively TRBD1 (5 bases). The CDR3 length is 13 residues. CDR1 and CDR2 from the germline V gene are LNHDA and SQIVND (reference sequence). Trimming removed 3 bases at V and 8 bases at J, with 13 bases between. CDR3 nucleotide sequence: TGTGCCAGTAGTATTTGGGGGGAAACGGGCTACACCTTC. Protein: CASSIWGETGYTF.

This chain links TRBV10-3 with TRBJ1-6; D might be TRBD1 (5 bases). CDR1 is ENHRY, CDR2 SYGVKD, per germline. This CDR3 region has 14 residues. The ends were cut back, 4 bases at V and 8 bases at J, with 12 bases in the middle. CDR3 protein: CAISVGGEDSPLHF. The CDR3 DNA reads as TGTGCCATCAGTGTTGGGGGGGAAGATTCACCCCTCCACTTT.

This chain uses TRBV5-1 with TRBJ2-1; tentative D call: TRBD2 (6 bases). The CDR3 sequence is 15 residues long. Germline V gene lookup returns CDR1 SGHRS and CDR2 YFSETQ. Between the trimmed V and J ends, which lost 2 bases and 5 bases, there was a span of 14 bases. The CDR3 spells CASSLGGGAHNEQFF. The CDR3 nucleotides read TGCGCCAGCAGCTTAGGTGGAGGGGCTCACAATGAGCAGTTCTTC.

V and J are TRBV28 and TRBJ2-2; 7 bases match TRBD2. Germline CDR1 MDHEN, CDR2 SYDVKM. This CDR3 is 16 amino acids long. Trimming cost V 6 bases and J 2 bases; bases outside gene matches: 9. The CDR3 sequence: CASRNYAGDNTGELFF. The DNA of the CDR3 is TGTGCCAGCAGGAACTACGCGGGGGATAACACCGGGGAGCTGTTTTTT.

The table lists this clone with a count of one. The J gene is TRBJ1-6, the V gene TRBV4-1; D ambiguous. Trimming shortened V by 0 bases and J by 3 bases, and 9 bases separated the two germline ends. Germline CDR1 reads MGHRA; CDR2 reads YSYEKL. CDR3 size: 16 residues. The CDR3 region is CASSQEVGFYNSPLHF. The CDR3 DNA reads as TGCGCCAGCAGCCAAGAGGTGGGCTTCTATAATTCACCCCTCCACTTT.

The count of this clone is one. The chain is built from TRBV3-1 (or the pseudogene TRBV3-2) and TRBJ2-7, with unresolved D. The CDR3 has 11 amino acids. The V end lost 4 bases, the J end lost 6 bases, and 7 bases lay between the germline ends. From germline, CDR1 is LGHDT and CDR2 YNNKEL (reference sequence). The CDR3 protein is CASSRAGEQYF. The CDR3 DNA sequence: TGTGCCAGCAGCCGAGCCGGCGAGCAGTACTTC.

The chain has TRBV29-1 and TRBJ2-3; possible D gene TRBD1, 6 bases. V lost 6 bases to trimming and J lost 0 bases, with 16 bases between them. The CDR3 consists of 15 residues. CDR1 SQVTM and CDR2 ANQGSEA come from the germline V gene. The CDR3 nucleotides read TGCAGCGTAGGACCCGGGACACTTAGCACAGATACGCAGTATTTT. This sequence encodes CSVGPGTLSTDTQYF.

The chain recombines TRBV11-2 with TRBJ2-5; D gene uncertain. The CDR3 has 14 residues. Per the germline V gene, CDR1 is SGHAT and CDR2 is FQNNGV. The V and J ends lost 0 bases and 5 bases respectively, with 10 bases between them. CDR3: CASSLDGLVETQYF. CDR3 DNA sequence: TGTGCCAGCAGCTTAGATGGCCTAGTGGAGACCCAGTACTTC.

J is TRBJ1-6 and V is TRBV18, with 7 bases aligning to TRBD1. V was pared by 6 bases and J by 7 bases, with 6 bases of the junction left unmatched. The CDR3 loop spans 14 amino acids. Per the germline V gene, CDR1 is KGHSH and CDR2 is LQKENI. The CDR3 reads CASSPGTENSPLHF. As DNA, the CDR3 is TGTGCCAGCTCCCCCGGGACAGAGAATTCACCCCTCCACTTT.